This T cell receptor beta chain was profiled in a study of control samples from healthy donors and cancer patients. The ends were cut back, 3 bases at V and 1 base at J, with 6 bases in the middle. Germline assignment: CDR1 KGHSH and CDR2 LQKENI. The CDR3 spans 13 residues. Generated by immunoSEQ multiplex PCR, the TCRdb table keeps only in-frame clones and is missing some. The table records about 140,000 clones, roughly 92% of them present only once. This sequence was found in a young man in good health. The V gene is TRBV18, the J gene TRBJ1-1; no clear D gene. The sample consisted of blood. The CDR3, as DNA: TGTGCCAGCTCACCCAACAGGAACACTGAAGCTTTCTTT. Translated: CASSPNRNTEAFF.